The clone carrying this TCR beta chain was detected only a few times. Its antigen is as yet unknown. This CDR3 comprises 13 residues. Trimming removed 3 bases at V and 0 bases at J, with 6 bases between. Germline values: CDR1 SGHAT, CDR2 FQDESV (reference sequence). The source of the sample is a study of cytomegalovirus exposure and HLA in healthy donors. At the level of the study: Caucasian-associated ancestry cluster membership applied to approximately 80% of nearly 400 genotyped donors. Findings and caveats of the study: There were some V segments, including TRBV6-2 and TRBV6-3, excluded as indistinguishable. A few CMV-associated chains were confirmed in vitro to be specific for CMV antigens.

Use of 60 Vbeta and 13 Jbeta primers characterized the PCR. This table comes from immunoSEQ multiplex PCR, and its TCRdb copy is limited to in-frame clones, with some not included. The profile shows about 150,000 clones, 78% of them singletons. Sequences were obtained from PBMCs. This receptor was obtained from a woman in her 50s in good health and CMV-seropositive. The chain couples TRBV11-1 to TRBJ2-7; D is unclear. The CDR3 protein is CASSFDSSYEQYF. The CDR3 DNA reads TGTGCCAGCAGCTTCGATAGCTCCTACGAGCAGTACTTC.